This TCR beta chain came from a study of OX40 agonist ivuxolimab in advanced cancers. On the study more broadly: The dose-escalation cohort had hepatocellular carcinoma, melanoma, renal cell or head and neck cancer. Whole-study findings and limits: Averaged across samples, CD8+ T cells carried more expanded clones than CD4+ did. CD4+ and CD8+ T cells in blood underwent clonal expansion by week 6 at 0.1 to 3.0 mg/kg.

Method: immunoSEQ multiplex PCR; TCRdb's copy keeps in-frame clones and lacks some. The table lists about 40,000 clones, roughly 84% of them singletons, with roughly a sixth in the top ten. The CDR3 is 15 residues long. The germline V gene has CDR1 KGHSH and CDR2 LQKENI. V lost 0 bases and J lost 5, with 13 bases in between. To note about this clone: Its antigen is not identified.

The V gene is TRBV18, the J gene TRBJ2-5, with D possibly being TRBD2 (5 bases). The material sequenced was CD4+ or CD8+ T cells sorted from blood, taken in a trial of the OX40 agonist ivuxolimab. The receptor was isolated from an adult with an advanced solid tumor such as melanoma, head and neck, liver or kidney cancer. CDR3 residues: CASSPPGSGRETQYF. DNA for the CDR3: TGTGCCAGCTCACCACCAGGGAGCGGAAGGGAGACCCAGTACTTC. Looking up the rest from reference TRBV18 and TRBJ2-5 gives the full variable domain: NAGVMQNPRHLVRRRGQEARLRCSPMKGHSHVYWYRQLPEEGLKFMVYLQKENIIDESGMPKERFSAEFPKEGPSILRIQQVVRGDSAAYFCASSPPGSGRETQYFGPGTRLLVL.